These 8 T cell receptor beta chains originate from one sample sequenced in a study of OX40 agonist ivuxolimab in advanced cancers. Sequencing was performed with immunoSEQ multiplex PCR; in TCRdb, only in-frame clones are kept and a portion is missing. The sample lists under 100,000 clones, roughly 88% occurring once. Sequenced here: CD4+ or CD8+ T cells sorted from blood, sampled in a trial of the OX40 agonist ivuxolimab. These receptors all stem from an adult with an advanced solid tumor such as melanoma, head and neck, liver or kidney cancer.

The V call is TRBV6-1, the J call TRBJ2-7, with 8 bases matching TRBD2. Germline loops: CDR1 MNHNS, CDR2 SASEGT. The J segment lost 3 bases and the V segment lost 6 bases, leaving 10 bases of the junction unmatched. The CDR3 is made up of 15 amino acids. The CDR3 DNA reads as TGTGCCAGCAGCCTCGAGGGACTAGTATTCTACGAGCAGTACTTC. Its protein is CASSLEGLVFYEQYF.

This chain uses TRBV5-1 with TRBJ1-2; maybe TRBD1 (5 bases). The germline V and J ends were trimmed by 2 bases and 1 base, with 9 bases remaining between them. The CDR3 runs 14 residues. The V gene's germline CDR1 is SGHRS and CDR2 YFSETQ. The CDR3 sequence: CASSLRQSNYGYTF. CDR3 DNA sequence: TGCGCCAGCAGCTTAAGACAGAGTAACTATGGCTACACCTTC.

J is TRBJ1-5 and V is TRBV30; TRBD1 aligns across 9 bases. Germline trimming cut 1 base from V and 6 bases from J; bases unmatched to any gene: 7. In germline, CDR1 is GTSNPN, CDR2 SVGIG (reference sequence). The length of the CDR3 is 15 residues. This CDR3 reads CAWSALQGASQPQHF. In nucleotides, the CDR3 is TGTGCCTGGAGTGCGCTACAGGGGGCGAGTCAGCCCCAGCATTTT.

CDR3 in DNA: TGTGCCTGGAGTGTGGACTATGGCTACACCTTC. As protein: CAWSVDYGYTF. This sequence joins TRBV30 and TRBJ1-2, with unresolved D. In germline, CDR1 is GTSNPN, CDR2 SVGIG (reference sequence). V shed 0 bases and J shed 3 bases, with 2 bases lying between them. The CDR3 sequence is 11 residues long. Full variable domain (rest looked up from reference TRBV30 and TRBJ1-2): SQTIHQWPATLVQPVGSPLSLECTVEGTSNPNLYWYRQAAGRGLQLLFYSVGIGQISSEVPQNLSASRPQDRQFILSSKKLLLSDSGFYLCAWSVDYGYTFGSGTRLTVV.

The CDR3 DNA reads TGTGCCAGCAGTTACTCCAGGGTAGAGGGCTACACCTTC. Its protein product is CASSYSRVEGYTF. The V call is TRBV6-6, the J call TRBJ1-2, with TRBD1 as a possible D gene (5 bases). CDR1 is MNHNY, CDR2 SVGAGI, per germline (reference sequence). The ends were cut back, 0 bases at V and 8 bases at J, with 10 bases in the middle. This CDR3 is 13 amino acids long.

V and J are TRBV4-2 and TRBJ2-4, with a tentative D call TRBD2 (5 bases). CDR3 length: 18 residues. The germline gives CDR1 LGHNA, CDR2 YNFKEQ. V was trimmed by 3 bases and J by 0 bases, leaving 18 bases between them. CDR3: CASSQDLGSPGAKNIQYF. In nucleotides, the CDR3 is TGTGCCAGCAGCCAGGACTTAGGGAGTCCGGGAGCCAAAAACATTCAGTACTTC.

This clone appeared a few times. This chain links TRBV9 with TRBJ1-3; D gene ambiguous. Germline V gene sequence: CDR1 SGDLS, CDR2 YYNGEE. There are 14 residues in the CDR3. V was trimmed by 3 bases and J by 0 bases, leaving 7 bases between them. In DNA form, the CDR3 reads TGTGCCAGCAGCGGGTCTTCCTCTGGAAACACCATATATTTT. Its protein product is CASSGSSSGNTIYF.

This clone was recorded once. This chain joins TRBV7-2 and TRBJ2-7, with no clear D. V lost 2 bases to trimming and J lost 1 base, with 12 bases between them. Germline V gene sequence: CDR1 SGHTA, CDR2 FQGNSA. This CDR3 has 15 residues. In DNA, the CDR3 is TGTGCCAGCAGCTTAAGGCGCGGTCCTTCCTACGAGCAGTACTTC. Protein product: CASSLRRGPSYEQYF.